Listed below are T cell receptor beta chains from one sample, sequenced in a study of regulatory T cells in long-lasting Graves disease. MiXCR, run by TCRdb on the multiplex PCR reads, gives a single entry per CDR3 protein. The table has roughly 420,000 distinct CDR3 sequences, about 15% seen once; the top ten hold roughly 15%. The same sample was also used in a study of T cells in Graves' hyperthyroidism and ophthalmopathy.

The material sequenced was peripheral blood mononuclear cells (PBMCs), taken at new diagnosis, from a patient treated with antithyroid drugs. The receptors were gathered from a woman between 50 and 59 years old with Graves disease. The conserved cysteine and the conserved F or W are not part of the CDR3 here. The D gene is left open where the match is weak. Some rows mark clone size as missing; the rest say once, few, many or name a class of expanded clone.

v_call clone_size d_call cdr3_length cdr3_aa
TRBV6-6 NA NA 13 ASSYSAGYNEKLF
TRBV28 many TRBD2 15 ASSKGLAGPRHNEQF
TRBV20-1 many NA 11 SARDRNNSPLH
TRBV20-1 NA NA 12 SAPLEDRTGELF
TRBV6-1 many NA 12 ASSEPAGYTEAF
TRBV7-3 many NA 13 ASSQRQRSNQPQH
TRBV3-1 NA NA 13 ASSETRSPKNIQY
TRBV28 many NA 10 ASGGTEETQY
TRBV4-1 NA NA 14 ASSQPERVAGSPLH
TRBV30 many NA 14 AWSPWDISNNQPQH
TRBV5-5 NA TRBD1 12 ASSPLTGDYGYT
TRBV6-1 many NA 13 ASTEGRGSWNEQF
TRBV7-9 many NA 14 ASSLPPRASGYEQY
TRBV7-2 NA TRBD1 13 ASSLRDRGFYEQY
TRBV12-3/TRBV12-4 many TRBD1 12 ASSLSGQGYEQY
TRBV28 NA NA 10 ASSTYSYGYT
TRBV9 many TRBD2 14 ASSVGLAGHTGELF
TRBV10-3 few TRBD1 14 AIRGQGQWFSDTQY
TRBV5-1 many TRBD1 12 ASSLRGHSETQY
TRBV12-3/TRBV12-4 many NA 11 ASSPLENTEAF
TRBV29-1 many NA 11 SVARDGEYGYT
TRBV5-1 NA TRBD2 12 ASSSRDYTDTQY
TRBV5-1 many NA 12 ASSFPGEQETQY
TRBV5-1 many NA 12 ASSLDEASDTQY
TRBV7-3 many NA 13 ASSLNAGTHDEQF
TRBV5-4 NA NA 15 ASSLGVGAGSYYEQY
TRBV7-9 few TRBD1 14 ASSTWTGTSEETQY
TRBV3-1 many TRBD2 14 ASSPSLAGAHNEQF
TRBV7-3 NA NA 11 ASSLIRGEKLF
TRBV4-1 few NA 12 ASSPGHGTDTQY
TRBV5-1 many TRBD2 14 ASSLASGSATDTQY
TRBV19 many NA 12 ASSIGADTDTQY
TRBV28 many TRBD1 13 ASSTDRVGYYEQY
TRBV6-1 NA TRBD1 12 AITTPTGYNEQF
TRBV5-8 many NA 11 ASSPEVDQPQH
TRBV7-8 few TRBD2 15 ASSLALGGGFYGELF
TRBV27 many NA 11 ASSTRQGYGYT
TRBV18 few NA 14 ASSPSHNSPNYGYT
TRBV2 many NA 9 ATLERVEAF
TRBV20-1 NA TRBD1 17 SARLPAVGGQGARQPQH
TRBV19 NA NA 12 ASMAGEMNTEAF
TRBV6-2/TRBV6-3 many NA 13 ASSGSLALYNEQF
TRBV27 many TRBD2 12 ASRGAGGLDEQY
TRBV18 many NA 12 ASSPPVNTDTQY
TRBV28 NA NA 9 ASSLWGGAF
TRBV6-5 few TRBD2 14 ASSFFLAGAFNEQF
TRBV9 many TRBD1 13 ASSVGGTGNQPQH
TRBV5-1 NA NA 13 ASKPPGQNTDTQY
TRBV20-1 many NA 15 SARSWGGETYNSPLH
TRBV12-3/TRBV12-4 many TRBD2 13 ASSLYGTSTGELF
TRBV9 few NA 14 ASSVAPGAGRLEQF